Each of the 3 T cell receptor beta chains below was sequenced from the same sample in a study of blood T cells in healthy people across ages. Next came a second PCR, run for about 6 to 12 cycles, which used a sample-barcoded 5' primer along with a J-beta primer mix. TCRdb used MiXCR to reprocess the 5' RACE reads, holding one entry per CDR3 protein. The sample has about 640,000 distinct CDR3 sequences; 58% are singletons. The sample consisted of blood. The receptors derive from a man in his fifties or sixties in good health.

Only a few counts were recorded for this clonotype. The chain links TRBV29-1 to TRBJ2-1; D possibly corresponds to TRBD1 (6 bases). V was clipped by 5 bases and J by 0 bases, with 11 bases between them. Germline V lookup: CDR1 SQVTM, CDR2 ANQGSEA. This CDR3 contains 14 residues. The CDR3 DNA reads TGCAGCGTTCCCGACAGGAGCTCCTACAATGAGCAGTTCTTC. Protein sequence: CSVPDRSSYNEQFF.

This clonotype was counted only a few times. The chain uses TRBV9 and TRBJ2-3, with D unresolved. Germline V gene data show CDR1 as SGDLS and CDR2 as YYNGEE. Trimming removed 3 bases at V and 0 bases at J, with 8 bases between. The CDR3 has 14 residues. The DNA of the CDR3 is TGTGCCAGCAGCGAAACGTCCAGCACAGATACGCAGTATTTT. Translating gives CASSETSSTDTQYF.

This clonotype appeared once. The chain links TRBV7-9 to TRBJ2-1; a weak D match, TRBD1 (6 bases). With 5 bases removed from V and 0 bases from J, the gap between germline ends came to 11 bases. CDR1 is SEHNR, CDR2 FQNEAQ, per germline (reference sequence). The CDR3 contains 15 residues. CDR3 nucleotide sequence: TGTGCCAGCAGCGGCCGACAGGACTCCTACAATGAGCAGTTCTTC. Translation: CASSGRQDSYNEQFF.